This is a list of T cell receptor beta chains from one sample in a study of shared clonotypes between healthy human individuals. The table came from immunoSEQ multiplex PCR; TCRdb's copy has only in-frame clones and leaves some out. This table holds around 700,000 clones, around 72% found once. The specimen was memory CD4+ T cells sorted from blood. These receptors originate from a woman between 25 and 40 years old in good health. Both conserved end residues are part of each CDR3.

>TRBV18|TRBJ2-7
CASSPGAGRAYEQYF
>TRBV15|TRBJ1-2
CATSRDPLSSYLYGYTF
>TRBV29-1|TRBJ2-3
CSVVSASGRGDTQYF
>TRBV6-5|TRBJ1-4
CASRRDTSNEKLFF
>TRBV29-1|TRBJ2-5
CSVEEYTEGGTQYF
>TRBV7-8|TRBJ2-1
CASSLVLLQSPGNEQFF
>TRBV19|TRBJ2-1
CASSFARDRDEQFF
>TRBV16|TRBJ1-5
CASSQSRGGFFNQPQHF
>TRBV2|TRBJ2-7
CASSAPASYEQYF
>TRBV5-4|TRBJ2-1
CASSPGGSGSDEQFF
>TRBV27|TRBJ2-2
CASSLSQIGTHGTGELFF
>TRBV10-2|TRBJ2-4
CASKSQGGNHIQYF
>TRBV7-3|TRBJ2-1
CASSLLGTSSYNEQFF
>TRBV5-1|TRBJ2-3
CASSAGTGRGDTQYF
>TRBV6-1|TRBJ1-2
CASSEATGTYGYTF
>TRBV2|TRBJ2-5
CASRPLAGVETQYF
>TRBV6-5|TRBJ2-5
CASSRTHGGTQYF
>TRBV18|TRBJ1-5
CASSPGTAYSNQPQHF
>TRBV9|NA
CASSPGLAGIEQYF
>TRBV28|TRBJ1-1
CASSQPQGARTEAFF
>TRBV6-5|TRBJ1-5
CASSYSRQGDQPQHF
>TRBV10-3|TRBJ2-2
CALNSNLNTGELFF
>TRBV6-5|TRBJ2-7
CASSQGDEQYF
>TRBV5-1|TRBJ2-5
CASSLARQGNVPETQYF
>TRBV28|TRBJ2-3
CASSLNLPGGSRTDTQYF
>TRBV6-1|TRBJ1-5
CASRGWTGVNQPQHF
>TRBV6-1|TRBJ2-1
CASTPPAGEAGEQFF
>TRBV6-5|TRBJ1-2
CASSYGQGGDYGYTF
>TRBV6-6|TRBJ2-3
CASSYLTSTDTQYF
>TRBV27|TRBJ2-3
CASSLWGAGTDTQYF
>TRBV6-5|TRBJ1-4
CASSYRGPHEKLFF
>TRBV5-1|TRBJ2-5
CASSKGITGGTETQYF
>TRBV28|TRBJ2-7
CASSFLAGPGNEQYF
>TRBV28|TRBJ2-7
CASSPPGGLYEQYF
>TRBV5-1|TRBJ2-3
CASSLAVAGSTDTQYF
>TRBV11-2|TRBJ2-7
CASSKWTSGSMNEQYF
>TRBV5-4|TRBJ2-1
CASSSTSVEQFF
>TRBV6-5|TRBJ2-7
CASSYSTGETYEQYF
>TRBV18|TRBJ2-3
CASSPRQGVTDTQYF